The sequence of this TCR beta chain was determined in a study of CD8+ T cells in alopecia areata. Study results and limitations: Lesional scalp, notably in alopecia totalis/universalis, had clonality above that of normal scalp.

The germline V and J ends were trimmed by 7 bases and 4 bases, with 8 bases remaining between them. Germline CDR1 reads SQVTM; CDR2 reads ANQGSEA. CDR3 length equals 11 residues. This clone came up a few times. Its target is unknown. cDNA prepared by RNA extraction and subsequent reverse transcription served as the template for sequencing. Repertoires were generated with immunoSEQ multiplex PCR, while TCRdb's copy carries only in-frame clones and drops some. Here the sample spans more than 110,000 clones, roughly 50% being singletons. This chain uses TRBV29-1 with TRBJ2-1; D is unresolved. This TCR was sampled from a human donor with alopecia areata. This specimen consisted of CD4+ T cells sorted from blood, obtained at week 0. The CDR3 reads CSAAKYNEQFF. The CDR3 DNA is TGCAGCGCCGCGAAATACAATGAGCAGTTCTTC.